Below, one TCR beta chain is given with its context. Its antigen remains unidentified. It was with unique molecular identifiers that the TCRbeta library was prepared. MiXCR was run by TCRdb on the PCR reads, yielding one entry per CDR3 protein. Found here are approximately 400,000 distinct CDR3 sequences, around 16% of them singletons; the top ten hold under 30%. Germline trimming cut 3 bases from V and 5 bases from J; bases unmatched to any gene: 7. The CDR3 sequence is 15 residues long. Germline CDR1 reads SEHNR; CDR2 reads FQNEAQ (reference sequence). The data were taken from a study of T-cell reconstitution after alpha-beta-depleted transplantation in children. Study-level points and caveats: Expanded graft clones numbering several hundred reportedly gave rise to alpha-beta T cells about two months after transplant. T-cell counts and diversity at one year post-transplant came mainly from newly produced T cells. At day 60, the high TCRbeta diversity found in some patients originated from recipient T cells and thymic progenitors that had survived.

The source was PBMCs, mostly from graft donor cells, collected 360 days after TCRalphabeta/CD19-depleted stem cell transplant. V gene TRBV7-9 combines with J gene TRBJ2-5; TRBD1 agrees at 9 bases. The TCR originated in a boy under two years old who had a stem cell transplant for Wiskott-Aldrich syndrome, so the T cells may come from the graft donor. The CDR3 bases are TGTGCCAGCAGCTTGGGACAGGGAAGCGAGGAGACCCAGTACTTC. Translated: CASSLGQGSEETQYF.